Here is one TCR beta chain with its context. This entry is derived from a study of control samples from healthy donors and cancer patients. CDR1 is LNHDA, CDR2 SQIVND, per germline (reference sequence). The CDR3 totals 16 residues. Trimming cost V 2 bases and J 1 base, with 14 bases left between them. Sequencing used immunoSEQ multiplex PCR; TCRdb keeps in-frame clones, though not all of them. The table lists around 250,000 clones, over 70% of them singletons, with approximately 12% in the top ten. The V call is TRBV19, the J call TRBJ1-1, with a tentative D call TRBD1 (5 bases). Material: PBMCs. The source is an older woman with lung cancer. The CDR3 spells CASSISWTRTNTEAFF. For the CDR3, the DNA is TGTGCCAGTAGTATAAGTTGGACAAGGACGAACACTGAAGCTTTCTTT.